The clone carrying this TCR beta chain was found once. Its specificity is unknown. The data are from a study of a mutant IDH1 vaccine in newly diagnosed glioma. Libraries were prepared by immunoSEQ multiplex PCR; TCRdb keeps only in-frame clonotypes and omits some of them. The sample lists some 80,000 clones; approximately 85% were seen once. Documented time point: week 23, last vaccination. What each vaccine dose contained was 300 ug of mutant IDH1 20-mer peptide, accompanied by topical imiquimod. The CDR3 is 15 residues long. With 5 bases clipped from V and 8 bases from J, the junction kept 11 bases outside the gene matches. CDR1 and CDR2 (germline): SGHTA, FQGTGA.

The sequencing used PBMCs, collected from a glioma patient whose treatment included an IDH1 peptide vaccine. This clonotype was obtained from a woman in her 50s with glioma. The chain combines TRBV7-3 with TRBJ2-1, with 8 bases aligning to TRBD2. CDR3: CASSPSSGGVDEQFF. DNA of the CDR3: TGTGCCAGCAGCCCCTCGTCGGGGGGGGTGGATGAGCAGTTCTTC.